The sample holds a few counts of the clone carrying this T cell receptor beta chain. No antigen is known for it. This specimen comes from a study of T cells in Graves' hyperthyroidism and ophthalmopathy. Findings and limits, study-wide: Clonotypes that were expanded in thyroid above 0.001 mostly appeared in blood too.

Using RNA transcripts as the source, TCR beta CDR3 regions were amplified. The HTBI primer set drove a first-round RT-PCR of the TCR CDR3. TCRdb itself ran the multiplex PCR reads through MiXCR, one entry per CDR3 protein. The table includes over 550,000 distinct CDR3 sequences, over 15% detected once. The V gene lost 5 bases and the J gene lost 2 bases, with 9 bases spanning the gap. CDR1 and CDR2 (germline): SGHAT, FQDESV (reference sequence). CDR3 size: 14 residues. The chain carries TRBV11-1 and TRBJ2-2; D could derive from TRBD1 or TRBD2 (5 bases each). Source material: blood. The sequence came from a woman aged 18-29 years with Graves' hyperthyroidism. CDR3 in DNA: TGTGCCAGCAGCCGGGACCAAAACACCGGGGAGCTGTTTTTT. This sequence encodes CASSRDQNTGELFF.